Each of the 5 T cell receptor beta chains below was sequenced from the same sample in a study of T cell responses to AZD1222 COVID-19 vaccine. Profiled with immunoSEQ multiplex PCR; TCRdb holds only in-frame clones, not every one. The table has over 75,000 clones, approximately 89% seen once. Material: peripheral blood, obtained on day 0 of AZD1222 vaccination. The receptors were gathered from an adult in good health.

The chain uses TRBV2 and TRBJ1-1, with D possibly matching TRBD1 (5 bases). CDR1 and CDR2 from the germline V gene are SNHLY and FYNNEI. V was trimmed by 3 bases and J by 4 bases, leaving 9 bases between them. The CDR3 is made up of 13 amino acids. The DNA for the CDR3 is TGTGCCAGCAGTGATCGGGGGGGCACTGAAGCTTTCTTT. This gives the protein CASSDRGGTEAFF.

V is TRBV7-2 and J is TRBJ1-6, with D unresolved. The CDR3 has 13 residues. Germline lookup yields CDR1 SGHTA and CDR2 FQGNSA. V lost 2 bases to trimming and J lost 8 bases, with 7 bases between them. Here the CDR3 reads CASSLRRDSPLHF. CDR3 sequence (DNA): TGTGCCAGCAGCTTAAGACGTGATTCACCCCTCCACTTT.

The chain employs TRBV5-6 and TRBJ1-2, with TRBD1 identical over 8 bases. The ends lost 4 bases at V and 8 bases at J; junction bases unmatched: 7. CDR1 is SGHDT and CDR2 is YYEEEE in the germline V gene. This CDR3 has 13 amino acids. CDR3 bases: TGTGCCAGCAGCCGCGACAGGGGTAGAGGCTACACCTTC. Residues: CASSRDRGRGYTF.

This chain uses TRBV29-1 with TRBJ2-1, with D unresolved. There are 13 residues in the CDR3. Looked up from germline, CDR1 is SQVTM and CDR2 is ANQGSEA. V was clipped by 7 bases and J by 0 bases, with 10 bases between them. The CDR3 nucleotides are TGCAGCGCCGGACCGCCCTCCTACAATGAGCAGTTCTTC. It is translated as CSAGPPSYNEQFF.

This clone was found a few times. This chain uses TRBV2 with TRBJ2-7; 8 bases align to TRBD2. In germline, CDR1 is SNHLY, CDR2 FYNNEI. The ends lost 0 bases at V and 7 bases at J; junction bases unmatched: 5. The length of the CDR3 is 14 residues. CDR3 nucleotide sequence: TGTGCCAGCAGTGAAGCTAGCGGGACTGTAGAGCAGTACTTC. It encodes CASSEASGTVEQYF.